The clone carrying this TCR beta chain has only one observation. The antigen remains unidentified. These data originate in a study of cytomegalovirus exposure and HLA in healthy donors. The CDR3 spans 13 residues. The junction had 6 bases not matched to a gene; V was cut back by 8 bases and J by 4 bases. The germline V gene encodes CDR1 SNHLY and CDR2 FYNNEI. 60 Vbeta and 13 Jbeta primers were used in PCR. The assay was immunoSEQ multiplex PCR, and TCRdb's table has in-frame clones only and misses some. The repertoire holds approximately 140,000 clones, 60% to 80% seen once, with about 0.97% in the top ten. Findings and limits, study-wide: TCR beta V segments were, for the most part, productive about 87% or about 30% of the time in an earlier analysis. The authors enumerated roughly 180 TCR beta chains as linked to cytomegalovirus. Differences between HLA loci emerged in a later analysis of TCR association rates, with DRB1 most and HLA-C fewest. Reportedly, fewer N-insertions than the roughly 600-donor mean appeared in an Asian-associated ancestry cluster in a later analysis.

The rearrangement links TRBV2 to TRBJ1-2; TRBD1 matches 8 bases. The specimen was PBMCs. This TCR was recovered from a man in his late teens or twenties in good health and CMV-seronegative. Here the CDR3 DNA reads TGTGCCAGCCTCAGGGGGCTTTTCTATGGCTACACCTTC. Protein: CASLRGLFYGYTF. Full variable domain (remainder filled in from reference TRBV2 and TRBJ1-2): EPEVTQTPSHQVTQMGQEVILRCVPISNHLYFYWYRQILGQKVEFLVSFYNNEISEKSEIFDDQFSVERPDGSNFTLKIRSTKLEDSAMYFCASLRGLFYGYTFGSGTRLTVV.